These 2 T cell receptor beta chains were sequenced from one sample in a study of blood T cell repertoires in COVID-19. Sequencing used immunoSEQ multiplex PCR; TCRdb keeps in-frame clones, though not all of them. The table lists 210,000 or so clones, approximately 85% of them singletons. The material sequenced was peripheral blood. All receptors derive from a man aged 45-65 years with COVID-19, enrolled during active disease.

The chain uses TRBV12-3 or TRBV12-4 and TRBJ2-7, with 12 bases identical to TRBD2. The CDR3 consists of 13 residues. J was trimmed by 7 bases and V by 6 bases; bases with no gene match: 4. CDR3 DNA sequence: TGTGCCAGCAGCGCTAGCGGGGGGGATGAGCAGTACTTC. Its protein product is CASSASGGDEQYF.

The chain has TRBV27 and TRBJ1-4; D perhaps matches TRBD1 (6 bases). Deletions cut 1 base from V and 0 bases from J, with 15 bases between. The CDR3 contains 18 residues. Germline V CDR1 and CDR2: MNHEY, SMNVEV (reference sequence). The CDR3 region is CASSLFQGGDTTNEKLFF. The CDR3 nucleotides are TGTGCCAGCAGTTTATTCCAGGGTGGGGACACAACTAATGAAAAACTGTTTTTT.